This T cell receptor (beta chain) was sequenced for a study of T cells in Graves' hyperthyroidism and ophthalmopathy. Germline V gene lookup returns CDR1 DFQATT and CDR2 SNEGSKA (reference sequence). This CDR3 spans 16 amino acids. Study findings and constraints: Most clonotypes that expanded in the thyroid above 0.001 also showed up in blood.

A remark on this clonotype: Its antigen is unidentified. This may come from a read error, since a much larger clone is one base off.

The CDR3 regions of TCR beta were amplified from RNA transcripts. HTBI primers were the set used in a first-round RT-PCR of the TCR CDR3. MiXCR was run by TCRdb on the multiplex PCR reads, yielding one entry per CDR3 protein. The sample records about 400,000 distinct CDR3 sequences, around a sixth being singletons. Any patient presenting with uncontrolled infection, other autoimmune disease, pregnancy or lactation was left out. PBMCs were derived from 9.5 to 10 ml fresh peripheral blood. The sequenced sample was blood. The rearrangement links TRBV20-1 to TRBJ2-5; D is perhaps TRBD1 (7 bases). The TCR comes from a woman aged 18-29 years with Graves' hyperthyroidism. CDR3 protein: CSAREEEGAPGEAQYF. For the CDR3, the DNA is TGCAGTGCTAGAGAAGAGGAGGGGGCGCCAGGAGAGGCCCAGTACTTC.